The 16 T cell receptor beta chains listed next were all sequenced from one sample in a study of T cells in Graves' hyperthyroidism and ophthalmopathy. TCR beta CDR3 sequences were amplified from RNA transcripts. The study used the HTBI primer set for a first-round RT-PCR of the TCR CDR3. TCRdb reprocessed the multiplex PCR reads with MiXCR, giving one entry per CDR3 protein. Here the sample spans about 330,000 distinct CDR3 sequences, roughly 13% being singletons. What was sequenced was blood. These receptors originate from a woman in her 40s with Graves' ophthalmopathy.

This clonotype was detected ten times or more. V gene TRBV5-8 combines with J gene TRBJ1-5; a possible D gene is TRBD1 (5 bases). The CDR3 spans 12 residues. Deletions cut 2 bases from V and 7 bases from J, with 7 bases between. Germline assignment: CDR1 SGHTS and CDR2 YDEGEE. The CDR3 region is CASSFGGQPQHF. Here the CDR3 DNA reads TGTGCCAGCAGCTTCGGGGGGCAGCCCCAGCATTTT.

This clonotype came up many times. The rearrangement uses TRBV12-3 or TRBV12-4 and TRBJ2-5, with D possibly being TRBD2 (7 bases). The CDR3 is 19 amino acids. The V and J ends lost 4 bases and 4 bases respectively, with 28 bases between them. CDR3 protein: CASSSPNFLKAGAGETQYF. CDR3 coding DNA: TGTGCCAGCAGTTCTCCCAACTTCTTAAAGGCGGGGGCGGGAGAGACCCAGTACTTC.

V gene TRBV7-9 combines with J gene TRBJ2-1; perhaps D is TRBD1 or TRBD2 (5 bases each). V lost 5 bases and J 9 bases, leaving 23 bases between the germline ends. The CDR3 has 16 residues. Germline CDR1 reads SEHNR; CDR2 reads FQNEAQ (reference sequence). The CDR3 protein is CASSRPGTTIWGEQFF. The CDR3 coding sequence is TGTGCCAGCAGCCGTCCCGGGACCACTATATGGGGTGAGCAGTTCTTC.

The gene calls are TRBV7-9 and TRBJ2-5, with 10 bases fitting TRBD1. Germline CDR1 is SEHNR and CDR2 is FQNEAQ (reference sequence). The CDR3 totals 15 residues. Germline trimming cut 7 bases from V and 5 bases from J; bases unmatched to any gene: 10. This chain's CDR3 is CASILPGTGDETQYF. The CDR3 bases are TGTGCCAGCATCCTGCCTGGGACAGGGGACGAGACCCAGTACTTC.

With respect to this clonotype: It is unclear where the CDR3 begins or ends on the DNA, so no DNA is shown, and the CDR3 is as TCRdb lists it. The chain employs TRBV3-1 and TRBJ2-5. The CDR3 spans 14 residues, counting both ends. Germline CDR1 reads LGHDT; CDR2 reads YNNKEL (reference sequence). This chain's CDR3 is CASSQEVGLGTKYF.

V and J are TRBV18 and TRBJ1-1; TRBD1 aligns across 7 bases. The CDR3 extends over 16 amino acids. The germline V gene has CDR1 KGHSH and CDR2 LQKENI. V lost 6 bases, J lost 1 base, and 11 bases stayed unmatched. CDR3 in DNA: TGTGCCAGCTCTTACAGGGGAGGGGGCTCGAACACTGAAGCTTTCTTT. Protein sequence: CASSYRGGGSNTEAFF.

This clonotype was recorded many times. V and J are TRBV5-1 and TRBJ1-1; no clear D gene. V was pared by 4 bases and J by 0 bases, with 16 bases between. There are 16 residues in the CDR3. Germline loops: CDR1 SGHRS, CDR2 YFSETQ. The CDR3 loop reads CASSNHLGSMNTEAFF. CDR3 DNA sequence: TGCGCCAGCAGCAATCATCTCGGCAGCATGAACACTGAAGCTTTCTTT.

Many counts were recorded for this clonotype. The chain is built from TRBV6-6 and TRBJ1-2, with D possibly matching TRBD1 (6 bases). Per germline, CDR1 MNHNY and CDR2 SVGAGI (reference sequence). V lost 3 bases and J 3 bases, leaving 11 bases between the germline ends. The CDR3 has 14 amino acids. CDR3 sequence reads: CASSYLQGHYGYTF. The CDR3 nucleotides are TGTGCCAGCAGTTATTTACAGGGACACTATGGCTACACCTTC.

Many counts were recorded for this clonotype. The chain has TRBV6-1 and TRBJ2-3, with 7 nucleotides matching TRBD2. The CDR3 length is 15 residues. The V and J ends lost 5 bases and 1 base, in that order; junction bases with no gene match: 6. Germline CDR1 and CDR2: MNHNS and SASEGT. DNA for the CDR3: TGTGCCAGCAGTTACGTGGCGGGGGGCACAGATACGCAGTATTTT. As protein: CASSYVAGGTDTQYF.

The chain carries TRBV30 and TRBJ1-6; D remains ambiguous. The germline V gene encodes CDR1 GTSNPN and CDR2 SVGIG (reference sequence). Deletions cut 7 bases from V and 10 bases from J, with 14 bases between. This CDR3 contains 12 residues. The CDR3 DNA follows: TGTGCCTTGTGGCGCAGTGGCTCACCCCTCCACTTT. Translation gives CALWRSGSPLHF.

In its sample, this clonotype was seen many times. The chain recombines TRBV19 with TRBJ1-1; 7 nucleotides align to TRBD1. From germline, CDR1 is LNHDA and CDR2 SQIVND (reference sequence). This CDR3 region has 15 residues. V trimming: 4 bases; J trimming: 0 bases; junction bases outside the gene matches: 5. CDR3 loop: CASSTSQGLNTEAFF. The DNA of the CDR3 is TGTGCCAGTAGTACATCACAGGGGTTGAACACTGAAGCTTTCTTT.

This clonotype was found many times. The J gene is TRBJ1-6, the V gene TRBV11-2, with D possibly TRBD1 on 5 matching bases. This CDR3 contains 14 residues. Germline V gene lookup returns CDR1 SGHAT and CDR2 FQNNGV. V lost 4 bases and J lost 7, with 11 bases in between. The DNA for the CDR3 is TGTGCCAGCAGCTACGGGACGGGGAATTCACCCCTCCACTTT. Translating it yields CASSYGTGNSPLHF.

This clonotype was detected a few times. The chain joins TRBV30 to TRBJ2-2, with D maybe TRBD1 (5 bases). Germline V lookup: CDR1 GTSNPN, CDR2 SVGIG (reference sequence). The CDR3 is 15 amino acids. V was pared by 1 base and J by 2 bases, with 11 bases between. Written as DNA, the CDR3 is TGTGCCTGGAGTGCCTGGACATTAAACACCGGGGAGCTGTTTTTT. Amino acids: CAWSAWTLNTGELFF.

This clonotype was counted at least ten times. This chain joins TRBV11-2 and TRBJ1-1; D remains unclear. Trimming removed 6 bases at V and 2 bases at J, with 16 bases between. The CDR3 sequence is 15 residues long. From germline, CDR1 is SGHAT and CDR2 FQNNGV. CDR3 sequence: CASSSRVLRNTEAFF. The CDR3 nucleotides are TGTGCCAGCAGTTCCCGCGTATTACGTAACACTGAAGCTTTCTTT.

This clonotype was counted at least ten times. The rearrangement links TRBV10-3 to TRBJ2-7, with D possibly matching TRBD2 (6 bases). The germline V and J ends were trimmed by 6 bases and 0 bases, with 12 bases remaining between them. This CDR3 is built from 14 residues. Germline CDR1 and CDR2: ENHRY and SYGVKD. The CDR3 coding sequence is TGTGCCATCAGGTTGACTAGTTCCTCCTACGAGCAGTACTTC. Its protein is CAIRLTSSSYEQYF.

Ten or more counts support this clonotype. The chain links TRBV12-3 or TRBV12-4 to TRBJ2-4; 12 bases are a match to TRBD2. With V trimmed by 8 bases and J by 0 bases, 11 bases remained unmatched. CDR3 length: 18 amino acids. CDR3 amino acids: CASQETSGSGVAKNIQYF. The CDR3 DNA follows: TGTGCCAGCCAAGAGACTAGCGGGAGCGGAGTAGCCAAAAACATTCAGTACTTC.